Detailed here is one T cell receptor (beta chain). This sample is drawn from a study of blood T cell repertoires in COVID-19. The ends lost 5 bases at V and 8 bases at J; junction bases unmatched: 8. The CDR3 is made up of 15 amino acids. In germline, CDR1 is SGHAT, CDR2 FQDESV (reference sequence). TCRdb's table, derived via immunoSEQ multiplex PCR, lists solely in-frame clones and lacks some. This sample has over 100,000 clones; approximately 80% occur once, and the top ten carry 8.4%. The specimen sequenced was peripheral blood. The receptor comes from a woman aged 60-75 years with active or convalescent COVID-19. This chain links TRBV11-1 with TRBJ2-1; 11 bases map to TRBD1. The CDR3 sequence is CASSPEGTGGDEQFF. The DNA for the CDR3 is TGTGCCAGCAGCCCAGAGGGGACAGGGGGGGATGAGCAGTTCTTC.